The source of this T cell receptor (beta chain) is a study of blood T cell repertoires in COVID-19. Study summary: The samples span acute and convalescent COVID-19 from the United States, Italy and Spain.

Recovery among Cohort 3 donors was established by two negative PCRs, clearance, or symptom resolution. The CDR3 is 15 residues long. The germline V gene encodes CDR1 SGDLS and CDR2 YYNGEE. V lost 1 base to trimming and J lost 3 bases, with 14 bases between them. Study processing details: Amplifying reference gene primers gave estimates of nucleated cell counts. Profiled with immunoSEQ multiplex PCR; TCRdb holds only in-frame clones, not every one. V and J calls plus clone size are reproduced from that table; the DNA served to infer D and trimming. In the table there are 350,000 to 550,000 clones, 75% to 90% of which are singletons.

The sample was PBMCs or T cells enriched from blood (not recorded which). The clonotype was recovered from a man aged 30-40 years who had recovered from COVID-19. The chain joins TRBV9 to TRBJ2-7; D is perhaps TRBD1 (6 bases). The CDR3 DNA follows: TGTGCCAGCAGCGTAATGGCAGGGGATGGCTACGAGCAGTACTTC. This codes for CASSVMAGDGYEQYF.